These 30 T cell receptor beta chains were sequenced from one sample in a study of human T cells and chemical hapten exposure. Via MiXCR, TCRdb re-called the RACE reads, giving one row per CDR3 protein. Found here are 250,000 or so distinct CDR3 sequences, roughly 8% of them singletons; the top ten hold about 1.1%. Noted time point: pre-sensitization, week 0. Treatment described: therapeutic diphenylcyclopropenone sensitization with weekly scalp DPC. The input for sequencing was whole blood, taken in connection with sensitization to the hapten diphenylcyclopropenone (DPC). The receptors were sampled from a man aged 18 to 30 with alopecia areata. Some clones in this sample may be carry-over from other donors' samples.

This clonotype was found a few times. This chain connects TRBV11-2 to TRBJ2-3; D ambiguous. V was pared by 4 bases and J by 2 bases, with 22 bases between. CDR3 length equals 18 residues. Germline assignment: CDR1 SGHAT and CDR2 FQNNGV. The CDR3 is CASSSGRADEADTDTQYF. The CDR3 nucleotides are TGTGCCAGCAGCTCCGGACGGGCAGATGAGGCGGACACAGATACGCAGTATTTT.

This chain links TRBV7-9 with TRBJ1-4; TRBD1 agrees at 10 bases. J was trimmed by 6 bases and V by 5 bases; bases with no gene match: 9. Per germline, CDR1 SEHNR and CDR2 FQNEAQ (reference sequence). This CDR3 has 16 amino acids. The chain's CDR3 is CASSAHPGTGDEKLFF. In nucleotides, the CDR3 is TGTGCCAGCAGCGCGCACCCAGGGACAGGGGATGAAAAACTGTTTTTT.

This chain links TRBV5-1 with TRBJ2-5; the D gene could be TRBD1 or TRBD2 (6 bases each). The ends were cut back, 0 bases at V and 0 bases at J, with 12 bases in the middle. CDR1 is SGHRS, CDR2 YFSETQ, per germline. There are 16 residues in the CDR3. The CDR3 spells CASSLAPGGNQETQYF. CDR3 nucleotides: TGCGCCAGCAGCTTGGCTCCCGGGGGCAACCAAGAGACCCAGTACTTC. The entire variable domain, with the rest obtained from reference TRBV5-1 and TRBJ2-5, is as follows: KAGVTQTPRYLIKTRGQQVTLSCSPISGHRSVSWYQQTPGQGLQFLFEYFSETQRNKGNFPGRFSGRQFSNSRSEMNVSTLELGDSALYLCASSLAPGGNQETQYFGPGTRLLVL.

In this sample, this clonotype turned up many times. The chain joins TRBV7-7 to TRBJ2-1; perhaps TRBD1 as D (6 bases). V gave up 5 bases and J gave up 4 bases, with 12 bases separating them. This CDR3 is built from 14 residues. In germline, CDR1 is SSHAT, CDR2 FNYEAQ (reference sequence). CDR3 sequence (DNA): TGTGCCAGCAGCCCCGGGACACTTTACAATGAGCAGTTCTTC. As protein: CASSPGTLYNEQFF.

This clonotype came up a few times. The chain uses TRBV4-1 and TRBJ1-1; D perhaps matches TRBD1 (6 bases). V was trimmed by 4 bases and J by 7 bases, leaving 19 bases between them. This CDR3 is built from 15 residues. Per the germline V gene, CDR1 is MGHRA and CDR2 is YSYEKL. CDR3 nucleotides: TGCGCCAGCAGCCCCGCAAGGGGGGGGAGACTTGAAGCTTTCTTT. Translation: CASSPARGGRLEAFF.

The chain combines TRBV9 with TRBJ1-1; 8 bases map to TRBD1. The CDR3 length is 17 residues. Losses at the gene ends were 4 bases for V and 2 bases for J; bases not matched to a gene: 13. Germline lookup yields CDR1 SGDLS and CDR2 YYNGEE. The chain's CDR3 is CASSPRGPPSENTEAFF. DNA for the CDR3: TGTGCCAGCAGCCCCAGGGGGCCCCCTTCTGAAAACACTGAAGCTTTCTTT.

This clonotype has a handful of counts. The chain is built from TRBV7-2 and TRBJ1-1, with 8 bases lining up with TRBD1. The CDR3 contains 15 residues. Germline trimming cut 3 bases from V and 3 bases from J; bases unmatched to any gene: 6. CDR1 is SGHTA, CDR2 FQGNSA, per germline. The CDR3 sequence: CASSFRTGSYTEAFF. The CDR3 DNA reads TGTGCCAGCAGCTTTCGGACAGGGAGTTACACTGAAGCTTTCTTT.

In its sample, this clonotype was seen many times. The chain has TRBV5-6 and TRBJ2-7; the D gene is possibly TRBD1 (5 bases). Germline V CDR1 and CDR2: SGHDT, YYEEEE. V was pared by 4 bases and J by 4 bases, with 12 bases between. This CDR3 has 13 amino acids. The CDR3 protein is CASSARDRYEQYF. Written as DNA, the CDR3 is TGTGCCAGCAGCGCCCGTGACAGATACGAGCAGTACTTC.

At least ten counts were recorded for this clonotype. The genes are TRBV4-1 and TRBJ2-1, with D maybe TRBD1 (7 bases). Trimming removed 1 base from V and 9 bases from J, with 13 bases in between. This CDR3 spans 14 amino acids. CDR1 is MGHRA, CDR2 YSYEKL, per germline. This chain's CDR3 is CASSQVGGGGEQFF. In DNA, the CDR3 is TGCGCCAGCAGCCAAGTTGGAGGGGGCGGTGAGCAGTTCTTC.

This clonotype was seen only a few times. The chain combines TRBV6-6 with TRBJ1-3; unclear D gene. The CDR3 is made up of 12 amino acids. The V gene lost 5 bases and the J gene lost 7 bases, with 9 bases spanning the gap. CDR1 and CDR2 from the germline V gene are MNHNY and SVGAGI (reference sequence). CDR3 sequence reads: CASSPSRNTIYF. CDR3 nucleotides: TGTGCCAGCAGTCCCTCCAGGAACACCATATATTTT.

The chain has TRBV12-3 or TRBV12-4 and TRBJ2-5; D remains unclear. Trimming left V 1 base short and J 2 bases short, with 11 bases between. CDR3 length equals 15 residues. CDR3 residues: CASSLVVSRQETQYF. DNA of the CDR3: TGTGCCAGCAGTTTAGTCGTCTCTAGGCAAGAGACCCAGTACTTC.

This clonotype was observed a few times. The chain is built from TRBV3-1 and TRBJ1-2; D not certain. The CDR3 is made up of 14 amino acids. Deletions cut 5 bases from V and 3 bases from J, with 13 bases between. Germline V CDR1 and CDR2: LGHDT, YNNKEL (reference sequence). The chain's CDR3 is CASSRDMIDYGYTF. Here the CDR3 DNA reads TGTGCCAGCAGCAGGGATATGATCGACTATGGCTACACCTTC.

This clonotype was counted only a few times. V and J are TRBV6-2 or TRBV6-3 and TRBJ2-2; TRBD1 or TRBD2 may be the D gene (6 bases each). The CDR3 is 14 amino acids. Germline lookup yields CDR1 MNHEY and CDR2 SVGEGT. V lost 8 bases and J lost 4, with 14 bases in between. The CDR3 region has the DNA TGTGCCAGCTGTGGAGGGGGAACCACCGGGGAGCTGTTTTTT. This codes for CASCGGGTTGELFF.

The J gene is TRBJ1-3, the V gene TRBV12-3 or TRBV12-4, with no clear D. Trimming took off 6 bases at V and 9 bases at J, with 18 bases between the two ends. The CDR3 runs 14 residues. DNA of the CDR3: TGTGCCAGCAGAGGTACGGCCGGGCCCCGCACCATATATTTT. This gives the protein CASRGTAGPRTIYF.

Ten or more counts support this clonotype. The CDR3, as DNA: TGCAGCGTTGTTAAGGGACTAGCGGAAGAGACCCAGTACTTC. This codes for CSVVKGLAEETQYF. This chain uses TRBV29-1 with TRBJ2-5; 11 bases agree with TRBD2. Trimming cost V 4 bases and J 3 bases; bases outside gene matches: 4. CDR3 size: 14 residues. The germline V gene encodes CDR1 SQVTM and CDR2 ANQGSEA.

As regards this clonotype: One junction end disagrees with the germline gene, perhaps due to a read error. The chain carries TRBV4-2 and TRBJ1-5, with 11 bases identical to TRBD1. The CDR3 extends over 19 amino acids. Germline CDR1 reads LGHNA; CDR2 reads YNFKEQ. The CDR3 DNA follows: TGTGCCTGCAGCCAAGAACCGGACAGGGGGCGAGCGGGCAATCAGCCCCAGCATTTT. Translation: CACSQEPDRGRAGNQPQHF.

The chain employs TRBV24-1 and TRBJ2-2, with TRBD2 as a possible D gene (5 bases). CDR1 is KGHDR and CDR2 is SFDVKD in the germline V gene. The V gene lost 2 bases and the J gene lost 5 bases, with 14 bases spanning the gap. The CDR3 length is 16 residues. CDR3 loop: CATSDWRTPRTGELFF. In DNA form, the CDR3 reads TGTGCCACCAGTGATTGGAGGACCCCGAGAACCGGGGAGCTGTTTTTT.

This clonotype was seen a handful of times. The chain combines TRBV9 with TRBJ2-1; D is perhaps TRBD1 (6 bases). The CDR3 contains 17 residues. Trimming stripped 0 bases from V and 2 bases from J, with 15 bases between. CDR1 and CDR2 from the germline V gene are SGDLS and YYNGEE. The CDR3, as DNA: TGTGCCAGCAGCGTAGCTGGGATTGGGGGCACCTACAATGAGCAGTTCTTC. This gives the protein CASSVAGIGGTYNEQFF. Drawing the rest from reference TRBV9 and TRBJ2-1, the complete variable domain is DSGVTQTPKHLITATGQRVTLRCSPRSGDLSVYWYQQSLDQGLQFLIQYYNGEERAKGNILERFSAQQFPDLHSELNLSSLELGDSALYFCASSVAGIGGTYNEQFFGPGTRLTVL.

This clonotype was detected a few times. The chain couples TRBV12-3 or TRBV12-4 to TRBJ2-3, with 12 bases that match TRBD2. CDR3 length: 17 residues. Trimming at V came to 1 base and at J to 3 bases, leaving 5 bases not matched to a gene. The CDR3 sequence: CASSLGTSGEETDTQYF. The CDR3 DNA follows: TGTGCCAGCAGTTTAGGGACTAGCGGGGAGGAGACAGATACGCAGTATTTT.

The chain has TRBV20-1 and TRBJ2-3; TRBD2 aligns across 8 bases. Germline V gene sequence: CDR1 DFQATT, CDR2 SNEGSKA (reference sequence). The ends lost 2 bases at V and 4 bases at J; junction bases unmatched: 14. This CDR3 spans 17 amino acids. CDR3 sequence: CSARPPSGSGVPDTQYF. Written as DNA, the CDR3 is TGCAGTGCTAGACCCCCCTCGGGTAGCGGGGTACCAGATACGCAGTATTTT.

There are many counts of this clonotype. The rearrangement uses TRBV10-2 and TRBJ2-5; TRBD1 matches 7 bases. The CDR3 is 15 amino acids. Germline V lookup: CDR1 WSHSY, CDR2 SAAADI. V was clipped by 7 bases and J by 4 bases; unmatched bases: 12. The CDR3 protein is CASKSTDRSGETQYF. CDR3 DNA: TGCGCCAGCAAGTCGACGGACAGGTCGGGAGAGACCCAGTACTTC.

There are a few counts of this clonotype. The chain carries TRBV15 and TRBJ2-1; TRBD2 is a possible D gene (5 bases). Between the trimmed V and J ends, which lost 3 bases and 3 bases, there was a span of 9 bases. Per the germline V gene, CDR1 is LNHNV and CDR2 is YYDKDF (reference sequence). This CDR3 is 14 amino acids long. DNA of the CDR3: TGTGCCACCAGCAGGCCGGGGAGCTACAATGAGCAGTTCTTC. Translating it yields CATSRPGSYNEQFF.

The chain recombines TRBV5-1 with TRBJ2-3; D not resolved. Germline CDR1 SGHRS, CDR2 YFSETQ. This CDR3 comprises 16 residues. V shed 4 bases and J shed 0 bases, with 15 bases lying between them. The CDR3 DNA reads as TGCGCCAGCAGCCCCTACTGGATTCAGAGCACAGATACGCAGTATTTT. It is translated as CASSPYWIQSTDTQYF.

This clonotype showed up just a few times. V and J are TRBV7-8 and TRBJ2-1, with 7 nucleotides matching TRBD1. The CDR3 is 13 amino acids. After removal of 3 bases from V and 5 bases from J, the junction contained 1 base not matched to a gene. CDR1 SGHVS and CDR2 FQNEAQ come from the germline V gene. The CDR3 DNA sequence: TGTGCCAGCAGCTTGGGGACAGACAATGAGCAGTTCTTC. As protein: CASSLGTDNEQFF.

The chain uses TRBV5-1 and TRBJ2-1, with 11 nucleotides matching TRBD1. Germline loops: CDR1 SGHRS, CDR2 YFSETQ. The CDR3 is 15 amino acids. J was trimmed by 8 bases and V by 3 bases; bases with no gene match: 7. The CDR3 loop is CASSSGQGAGDEQFF. The CDR3 DNA is TGCGCCAGCAGCTCTGGACAGGGGGCGGGCGATGAGCAGTTCTTC.

The chain has TRBV11-1 and TRBJ1-1, with D perhaps matching TRBD1 (5 bases). CDR1 SGHAT and CDR2 FQDESV come from the germline V gene (reference sequence). The germline V and J ends were trimmed by 0 bases and 5 bases, with 22 bases remaining between them. This CDR3 region has 18 residues. The CDR3 spells CASSLASTLGIRETEAFF. The CDR3 region has the DNA TGTGCCAGCAGCTTAGCGTCTACTTTGGGTATCAGGGAAACTGAAGCTTTCTTT.

This clonotype has more than one count but fewer than ten. This rearrangement joins TRBV24-1 to TRBJ2-3; 7 nucleotides align to TRBD1. CDR1 is KGHDR, CDR2 SFDVKD, per germline. V gave up 6 bases and J gave up 2 bases; unmatched junction bases: 10. There are 16 residues in the CDR3. The CDR3 loop reads CATSLTRDRHTDTQYF. CDR3 nucleotides: TGTGCCACCAGTCTTACCCGGGACAGACACACAGATACGCAGTATTTT.

The J gene is TRBJ2-2, the V gene TRBV7-2; 8 bases match TRBD2. CDR3 length: 17 residues. Germline V gene sequence: CDR1 SGHTA, CDR2 FQGNSA. V trimming: 1 base; J trimming: 1 base; junction bases outside the gene matches: 5. DNA of the CDR3: TGTGCCAGCAGCTTAGTCGCCGGGGGGGTGAACACCGGGGAGCTGTTTTTT. Its translation: CASSLVAGGVNTGELFF. The full variable domain, rest sourced from reference TRBV7-2 and TRBJ2-2, is GAGVSQSPSNKVTEKGKDVELRCDPISGHTALYWYRQSLGQGLEFLIYFQGNSAPDKSGLPSDRFSAERTGGSVSTLTIQRTQQEDSAVYLCASSLVAGGVNTGELFFGEGSRLTVL.

V usage is TRBV5-1 and J usage is TRBJ1-4; TRBD1 aligns across 7 bases. CDR3 length: 14 residues. With 3 bases clipped from V and 4 bases from J, the junction kept 3 bases outside the gene matches. The germline V gene encodes CDR1 SGHRS and CDR2 YFSETQ. CDR3 DNA sequence: TGCGCCAGCAGCTCCGGGACAGATAATGAAAAACTGTTTTTT. Translated, it gives CASSSGTDNEKLFF.

V usage is TRBV6-1 and J usage is TRBJ2-7, with D perhaps given as TRBD1 or TRBD2 (5 bases each). The CDR3 has 12 residues. Trimming removed 1 base from V and 9 bases from J, with 10 bases in between. In germline, CDR1 is MNHNS, CDR2 SASEGT. The CDR3 DNA reads as TGTGCCAGCAGTGAAGGAGGGGAGCGGCAGTACGTC. It codes for CASSEGGERQYV.